One T cell receptor (beta chain) is described in this entry. Its antigen remains unknown. One entry per CDR3 protein results from TCRdb running MiXCR on the RT-PCR reads. The sample lists more than 600,000 distinct CDR3 sequences, under 20% occurring once. This sample stems from a study of response to subunit inactivated influenza vaccine. Whole-study findings and limits: Few additional T cells are recruited per seasonal influenza vaccination, authors suggested.

V lost 0 bases to trimming and J lost 4 bases, with 16 bases between them. This CDR3 spans 15 amino acids. Germline loops: CDR1 DFQATT, CDR2 SNEGSKA (reference sequence). This TCR came from a man aged 45 to 65 who received an inactivated influenza vaccine. The V gene is TRBV20-1, the J gene TRBJ2-7, with D perhaps TRBD1 or TRBD2 (5 bases each). Sequenced here: PBMCs from blood, sampled 4 to 6 days after vaccination. The CDR3 nucleotides read TGCAGTGCTAGAGAAAGGAATAAGGGACCTTACGAGCAGTACTTC. Encoded protein: CSARERNKGPYEQYF.